This entry lists 27 T cell receptor beta chains sequenced from one sample in a study of early T cells in non-severe SARS-CoV-2 infection. A single record per CDR3 protein comes from TCRdb applying MiXCR to the 5' RACE reads. Of about 83,000 distinct CDR3 sequences listed, roughly 10% are singletons. This specimen was whole blood, taken at baseline. The receptors were sampled from an adult who was a healthcare worker with PCR-confirmed SARS-CoV-2 infection or an uninfected control (not recorded which).

The chain employs TRBV28 and TRBJ2-7; D gene unclear. CDR1 is MDHEN, CDR2 SYDVKM, per germline. CDR3 length: 13 amino acids. V was cut by 8 bases and J by 3 bases, with 14 bases left in between. In DNA form, the CDR3 reads TGTGCCAGCGACGAACGGCGGAACTACGAGCAGTACTTC. Protein product: CASDERRNYEQYF.

This clonotype was seen repeatedly, ten times or more. The rearrangement joins TRBV5-1 to TRBJ1-5, with unresolved D. The V and J ends lost 7 bases and 9 bases respectively, with 11 bases between them. CDR1 is SGHRS and CDR2 is YFSETQ in the germline V gene. The CDR3 length is 11 residues. In DNA form, the CDR3 reads TGCGCCAGCCGCGTCCGGGGGCCCCAGCATTTT. Its translation is CASRVRGPQHF.

This clonotype was seen only a few times. The V gene is TRBV4-1, the J gene TRBJ2-3, with unresolved D. The germline CDR1 and CDR2 sequences are MGHRA and YSYEKL. Trimming stripped 0 bases from V and 0 bases from J, with 10 bases between. CDR3 length: 16 amino acids. CDR3 DNA sequence: TGCGCCAGCAGCCAAGATTCCCACGTAAGCACAGATACGCAGTATTTT. Amino acid sequence: CASSQDSHVSTDTQYF.

This clonotype occurred a few times. V gene TRBV14 combines with J gene TRBJ2-2, with D perhaps being TRBD1 or TRBD2 (6 bases each). This CDR3 has 17 amino acids. V was clipped by 3 bases and J by 4 bases, with 18 bases between them. Germline V gives CDR1 SGHDN, CDR2 FVKESK. The CDR3 nucleotides read TGTGCCAGCAGCCATCGCGCGGGACATCTTGGCACCGGGGAGCTGTTTTTT. The encoded protein is CASSHRAGHLGTGELFF.

This clonotype has a count of ten or more. The rearrangement joins TRBV7-6 to TRBJ2-7, with D perhaps matching TRBD1 (5 bases). This CDR3 comprises 12 residues. Germline V gene data show CDR1 as SGHVS and CDR2 as FNYEAQ. The ends were cut back, 5 bases at V and 3 bases at J, with 8 bases in the middle. The CDR3 protein is CASSPGHYEQYF. For the CDR3, the DNA is TGTGCCAGCAGCCCAGGACACTACGAGCAGTACTTC.

Ten or more counts support this clonotype. The rearrangement uses TRBV20-1 and TRBJ2-1; 8 positions agree with TRBD2. J lost 0 bases, V lost 6 bases, and 4 bases had no gene match. Germline CDR1 reads DFQATT; CDR2 reads SNEGSKA (reference sequence). The CDR3 length is 14 residues. The chain's CDR3 is CSASGSSSYNEQFF. CDR3 in DNA: TGCAGTGCGAGCGGGAGTAGCTCCTACAATGAGCAGTTCTTC.

Ten or more counts support this clonotype. The chain recombines TRBV9 with TRBJ2-2, with TRBD2 identical over 13 bases. The V segment lost 0 bases and the J segment 5 bases; nucleotides outside the gene matches: 10. CDR1 is SGDLS and CDR2 is YYNGEE in the germline V gene. The CDR3 consists of 19 residues. The DNA for the CDR3 is TGTGCCAGCAGCGTAGAAGGGACTAGCGGGACGGGGAGGACCGGGGAGCTGTTTTTT. Encoded protein: CASSVEGTSGTGRTGELFF.

This clonotype was detected only a few times. The chain carries TRBV20-1 and TRBJ2-4; 7 bases fit TRBD1. The germline CDR1 and CDR2 sequences are DFQATT and SNEGSKA (reference sequence). The ends lost 1 base at V and 1 base at J; junction bases unmatched: 10. The CDR3 has 17 amino acids. CDR3 nucleotide sequence: TGCAGTGCTAGAGGCTATGTACCGGGACAGGCCAAAAACATTCAGTACTTC. It specifies CSARGYVPGQAKNIQYF.

In this sample, this clonotype is medium-sized. The J gene is TRBJ1-2, the V gene TRBV7-9; 9 bases line up with TRBD1. The V gene's germline CDR1 is SEHNR and CDR2 FQNEAQ (reference sequence). This CDR3 has 15 residues. Trimming at V came to 5 bases and at J to 3 bases, leaving 7 bases not matched to a gene. The CDR3 loop is CASSPPGTGYYGYTF. DNA for the CDR3: TGTGCCAGCAGCCCACCCGGGACAGGGTACTATGGCTACACCTTC. Complete variable domain (other parts from reference TRBV7-9 and TRBJ1-2): DTGVSQNPRHKITKRGQNVTFRCDPISEHNRLYWYRQTLGQGPEFLTYFQNEAQLEKSRLLSDRFSAERPKGSFSTLEIQRTEQGDSAMYLCASSPPGTGYYGYTFGSGTRLTVV.

The V and J genes are TRBV6-6 and TRBJ2-5; 9 bases fit TRBD2. The V gene end was trimmed by 4 bases and the J gene end by 4 bases; junction bases not matched to a gene: 7. The CDR3 is 15 residues long. Germline assignment: CDR1 MNHNY and CDR2 SVGAGI (reference sequence). Here the CDR3 reads CASSLGTLAGETQYF. The CDR3 nucleotides are TGTGCCAGCAGTTTGGGGACACTAGCGGGAGAGACCCAGTACTTC.

In this sample, this clonotype turned up many times. The chain combines TRBV11-1 with TRBJ2-7, with 8 bases that match TRBD2. The CDR3 extends over 15 amino acids. Germline V gives CDR1 SGHAT, CDR2 FQDESV (reference sequence). V was pared by 6 bases and J by 2 bases, with 9 bases of the junction left unmatched. The CDR3 nucleotides are TGTGCCAGCAGTCACGGGAGGGCCGGAACCTACGAGCAGTACTTC. Its translation is CASSHGRAGTYEQYF. Complete variable domain (other parts from reference TRBV11-1 and TRBJ2-7): EAEVAQSPRYKITEKSQAVAFWCDPISGHATLYWYRQILGQGPELLVQFQDESVVDDSQLPKDRFSAERLKGVDSTLKIQPAELGDSAMYLCASSHGRAGTYEQYFGPGTRLTVT.

This clonotype was counted only a few times. The genes are TRBV4-1 and TRBJ2-1, with D tentatively TRBD2 (5 bases). The germline V gene encodes CDR1 MGHRA and CDR2 YSYEKL. This CDR3 contains 19 residues. V shed 0 bases and J shed 0 bases, with 18 bases lying between them. CDR3 amino acids: CASSQEPRVWGSSYNEQFF. In nucleotides, the CDR3 is TGCGCCAGCAGCCAAGAGCCGCGGGTGTGGGGAAGCTCCTACAATGAGCAGTTCTTC.

This clonotype was observed at least ten times. This chain connects TRBV23-1 to TRBJ2-3; a weak D match, TRBD2 (6 bases). TRBV23-1 is placed among ORFs of uncertain function. V lost 6 bases and J 2 bases, leaving 30 bases between the germline ends. The CDR3 runs to 20 residues. The CDR3 DNA reads TGCGCCAGCAGCATCCCGAGAGCGGGCGGAGGACCGGCGTTCACAGATACGCAGTATTTT. Encoded protein: CASSIPRAGGGPAFTDTQYF.

The chain joins TRBV30 to TRBJ2-2; 7 bases are shared with TRBD1. This CDR3 contains 14 residues. V lost 2 bases and J lost 5; bases outside the gene matches: 5. Germline CDR1 and CDR2: GTSNPN and SVGIG (reference sequence). CDR3: CAWSLGQPTGELFF. The DNA of the CDR3 is TGTGCCTGGAGTCTGGGACAGCCGACCGGGGAGCTGTTTTTT.

The V and J genes are TRBV18 and TRBJ1-5; TRBD1 aligns across 9 bases. The junction had 0 bases not matched to a gene; V was cut back by 2 bases and J by 4 bases. Germline V gives CDR1 KGHSH, CDR2 LQKENI. This CDR3 has 14 amino acids. This chain's CDR3 is CASSPGTGNQPQHF. The CDR3 DNA reads TGTGCCAGCTCACCAGGGACAGGGAATCAGCCCCAGCATTTT.

The V and J genes are TRBV20-1 and TRBJ2-7; no clear D. Germline-derived CDR1 and CDR2 are DFQATT and SNEGSKA (reference sequence). V dropped 1 base and J dropped 0 bases, with 13 bases sitting between them. The CDR3 has 15 amino acids. CDR3 bases: TGCAGTGCTAGAGTGGCAGGAGCCTTCTCCTACGAGCAGTACTTC. Protein sequence: CSARVAGAFSYEQYF.

This clonotype showed up just a few times. This chain connects TRBV7-9 to TRBJ2-7, with 7 nucleotides matching TRBD1. This CDR3 spans 12 amino acids. Germline V lookup: CDR1 SEHNR, CDR2 FQNEAQ (reference sequence). V trimming: 8 bases; J trimming: 5 bases; junction bases outside the gene matches: 6. Here the CDR3 DNA reads TGTGCCAGCCGAGGGGGCGAAGACGAGCAGTACTTC. Translated: CASRGGEDEQYF.

This clonotype was seen a few times. The chain uses TRBV5-1 and TRBJ2-1; TRBD2 agrees at 8 bases. J lost 3 bases, V lost 4 bases, and 6 bases had no gene match. Germline CDR1 and CDR2: SGHRS and YFSETQ. The CDR3 runs to 15 residues. CDR3 loop: CASSTIAGSYNEQFF. DNA for the CDR3: TGCGCCAGCAGCACCATAGCGGGAAGCTACAATGAGCAGTTCTTC.

This clonotype was recorded at least ten times. V is TRBV6-4 and J is TRBJ2-1; TRBD2 might be the D (6 bases). The CDR3 totals 15 residues. The ends were cut back, 0 bases at V and 6 bases at J, with 12 bases in the middle. CDR1 is MRHNA, CDR2 SNTAGT, per germline. The CDR3 nucleotides are TGTGCCAGCAGTGACTCCCCCGGGGAGGCCAATGAGCAGTTCTTC. Amino acid sequence: CASSDSPGEANEQFF.

This clonotype was picked up a small number of times. The chain recombines TRBV5-1 with TRBJ2-1, with 8 bases aligning to TRBD2. This CDR3 has 14 residues. Germline V CDR1 and CDR2: SGHRS, YFSETQ. V gave up 4 bases and J gave up 6 bases; unmatched junction bases: 6. The CDR3 DNA sequence: TGCGCCAGCAGCCCCCGGGGGGGGAGCAATGAGCAGTTCTTC. Translation: CASSPRGGSNEQFF.

J is TRBJ2-7 and V is TRBV28; D tentatively reads TRBD1 or TRBD2 (5 bases each). Germline assignment: CDR1 MDHEN and CDR2 SYDVKM. Between the trimmed V and J ends, which lost 3 bases and 5 bases, there was a span of 14 bases. The CDR3 is 14 amino acids. The CDR3 coding sequence is TGTGCCAGCAGTTTGAGTATCGGGGACCACGAGCAGTACTTC. Translation: CASSLSIGDHEQYF.

This clonotype has only a few counts. The CDR3 nucleotides read TGTGCCAGCAGCCAAGCTAGCGGGAGGAGCTCCTACAATGAGCAGTTCTTC. It encodes CASSQASGRSSYNEQFF. The chain links TRBV3-1 to TRBJ2-1, with 11 bases identical to TRBD2. Germline CDR1 reads LGHDT; CDR2 reads YNNKEL (reference sequence). The CDR3 runs to 17 residues. The junction had 2 bases not matched to a gene; V was cut back by 1 base and J by 0 bases.

This clonotype was seen a handful of times. This chain links TRBV7-9 with TRBJ2-3; 16 bases match TRBD2. Germline V lookup: CDR1 SEHNR, CDR2 FQNEAQ (reference sequence). The CDR3 extends over 18 amino acids. V dropped 5 bases and J dropped 4; count of bases not matched to a gene: 9. The CDR3 nucleotides are TGTGCCAGCAGCCCCGGGACTAGCGGGAGGGCCCCCGCAGATACGCAGTATTTT. It is translated as CASSPGTSGRAPADTQYF.

The rearrangement uses TRBV5-1 and TRBJ1-2; no definite D call. Germline V gene data show CDR1 as SGHRS and CDR2 as YFSETQ. V gave up 0 bases and J gave up 4 bases, with 7 bases separating them. The CDR3 extends over 13 amino acids. CDR3 in amino acids: CASSLDSIYGYTF. CDR3 nucleotide sequence: TGCGCCAGCAGCTTGGACAGTATCTATGGCTACACCTTC.

This clonotype turned up a few times. V and J are TRBV7-9 and TRBJ2-2; D is undetermined. The ends were cut back, 3 bases at V and 2 bases at J, with 7 bases in the middle. The CDR3 covers 14 residues. The V gene's germline CDR1 is SEHNR and CDR2 FQNEAQ (reference sequence). CDR3 in amino acids: CASSLSTNTGELFF. The CDR3 DNA follows: TGTGCCAGCAGCTTGAGTACTAACACCGGGGAGCTGTTTTTT.

This clonotype was observed a handful of times. The chain recombines TRBV11-2 with TRBJ2-1, with TRBD2 identical over 7 bases. CDR1 and CDR2 (germline): SGHAT, FQNNGV. The CDR3 is made up of 19 amino acids. V gave up 0 bases and J gave up 0 bases; unmatched junction bases: 11. CDR3 in amino acids: CASSLEAGPYSSSYNEQFF. The CDR3 nucleotides read TGTGCCAGCAGCTTAGAAGCGGGACCCTATTCGAGCTCCTACAATGAGCAGTTCTTC.

This clonotype appeared many times. The J gene is TRBJ2-5, the V gene TRBV12-3 or TRBV12-4; tentatively, D is TRBD1 or TRBD2 (5 bases each). This CDR3 is 14 amino acids long. Deletions cut 6 bases from V and 7 bases from J, with 18 bases between. CDR3 DNA sequence: TGTGCCAGCAGCTTGGGGGTTGGGGTTTTGACCCAGTACTTC. Translating it yields CASSLGVGVLTQYF.